This T cell receptor beta chain was retrieved from a study of T-cell reconstitution after alpha-beta-depleted transplantation in children. Study-level findings and limits: Reportedly, only several hundred clones from non-depleted graft cells drove alpha-beta T-cell counts at about two months. Hyperexpanded clones declined; after one year, newly produced T cells mostly supplied diversity. Surviving recipient T cells and thymic progenitors accounted for the high day-60 TCRbeta diversity observed in some patients.

Germline V gives CDR1 DFQATT, CDR2 SNEGSKA (reference sequence). V was shortened by 4 bases and J by 5 bases, with 5 bases between the two germline ends. CDR3 length: 11 amino acids. The table lists this clonotype with a few counts. Its antigen is undetermined. Unique molecular identifiers were incorporated when the TCRbeta library was constructed. TCRdb ran MiXCR on the PCR reads and lists one entry per CDR3 protein. The sample includes fewer than 750,000 distinct CDR3 sequences, 23% of them seen just once. The chain links TRBV20-1 to TRBJ2-2; D unclear. This TCR came from a boy in the first two years of life who had a stem cell transplant for acute myeloid leukemia, so the T cells may come from the graft donor. Specimen: PBMCs, mostly from graft donor cells, collected 360 days after TCRalphabeta/CD19-depleted stem cell transplant. In nucleotides, the CDR3 is TGCAGTGCTACTACTACCGGGGAGCTGTTTTTT. Protein: CSATTTGELFF.